The 13 T cell receptor beta chains in this list originate from one sample, sequenced in a study of cytomegalovirus exposure and HLA in healthy donors. The PCR contained 60 Vbeta and 13 Jbeta primers. The method was immunoSEQ multiplex PCR; TCRdb's version includes in-frame clones alone and lacks a portion of them. This table holds some 150,000 clones, 82% found once. The specimen sequenced was PBMCs. These TCRs come from a woman in her forties or fifties in good health and CMV-seropositive.

The chain employs TRBV6-1 and TRBJ2-7; D is unclear. Germline V gene lookup returns CDR1 MNHNS and CDR2 SASEGT. V was pared by 0 bases and J by 3 bases, with 9 bases between. This CDR3 has 14 amino acids. The CDR3 protein is CASSEAPSGYEQYF. In nucleotides, the CDR3 is TGTGCCAGCAGTGAAGCCCCTTCAGGCTACGAGCAGTACTTC.

The rearrangement uses TRBV5-1 and TRBJ1-1; no firm D call. With 0 bases removed from V and 4 bases from J, the gap between germline ends came to 7 bases. Germline V CDR1 and CDR2: SGHRS, YFSETQ. The CDR3 extends over 13 amino acids. CDR3 region: CASSLAGFTEAFF. The CDR3 DNA reads TGCGCCAGCAGCTTGGCCGGGTTCACTGAAGCTTTCTTT.

This clone occurred once. The genes are TRBV7-6 and TRBJ1-2, with D hard to call. CDR3 size: 12 residues. V was clipped by 3 bases and J by 6 bases, with 8 bases between them. Germline values: CDR1 SGHVS, CDR2 FNYEAQ. CDR3 region: CASSFPGDGYTF. The CDR3 region has the DNA TGTGCCAGCAGCTTTCCAGGCGATGGCTACACCTTC.

This clone appeared a single time. The rearrangement links TRBV21-1 to TRBJ1-5; TRBD1 is the table's D call and was not checked against the DNA. TRBV21-1 is described as a pseudogene. The CDR3 has 18 residues. The CDR3 nucleotides read TGTGCCAGCCGAACTCCTGGGGGGACAGGGGCAAGCAATCAGCCCCAGCATTTT. Amino acids: CASRTPGGTGASNQPQHF.

Here the CDR3 reads CASTPESGSYEQFF. CDR3 nucleotide sequence: TGCGCCAGCACCCCGGAGAGCGGGAGTTATGAGCAGTTCTTC. The chain combines TRBV5-1 with TRBJ2-1; the match to TRBD2 covers 8 bases. The CDR3 has 14 amino acids. Germline assignment: CDR1 SGHRS and CDR2 YFSETQ. V trimming: 6 bases; J trimming: 8 bases; junction bases outside the gene matches: 10. Full variable domain (remainder filled in from reference TRBV5-1 and TRBJ2-1): KAGVTQTPRYLIKTRGQQVTLSCSPISGHRSVSWYQQTPGQGLQFLFEYFSETQRNKGNFPGRFSGRQFSNSRSEMNVSTLELGDSALYLCASTPESGSYEQFFGPGTRLTVL.

The chain is built from TRBV7-9 and TRBJ2-7; 7 bases match TRBD2. Trimming cost V 10 bases and J 4 bases; bases outside gene matches: 19. Germline V gene sequence: CDR1 SEHNR, CDR2 FQNEAQ (reference sequence). CDR3 length: 16 residues. CDR3: CATKKRETPGLYEQYF. DNA of the CDR3: TGTGCCACCAAAAAGCGGGAAACCCCCGGACTTTACGAGCAGTACTTC.

The chain combines TRBV5-1 with TRBJ2-7; 11 bases align to TRBD2. The trim removed 2 bases at V and 4 bases at J, leaving 2 bases unmatched. This CDR3 spans 14 amino acids. Germline CDR1 SGHRS, CDR2 YFSETQ. CDR3 protein: CASSFGTSGYEQYF. The CDR3 DNA follows: TGCGCCAGCAGCTTCGGGACTAGCGGATACGAGCAGTACTTC.

This chain uses TRBV7-9 with TRBJ2-1; the D gene is possibly TRBD2 (5 bases). The CDR3 is made up of 17 amino acids. V lost 5 bases and J lost 0, with 17 bases in between. Germline V gene data show CDR1 as SEHNR and CDR2 as FQNEAQ (reference sequence). CDR3 nucleotides: TGTGCCAGCAGCACCCCTTTGGGGAGAAGCTCCTACAATGAGCAGTTCTTC. Its translation: CASSTPLGRSSYNEQFF.

This rearrangement joins TRBV27 to TRBJ2-2; 7 nucleotides match TRBD1. The germline CDR1 and CDR2 sequences are MNHEY and SMNVEV (reference sequence). V shed 5 bases, J shed 6 bases, and the junction held 6 bases outside the gene matches. This CDR3 has 14 residues. The CDR3 DNA reads TGTGCCAGCAGTCCAACCAGGGGGTCCGGGGAGCTGTTTTTT. This sequence encodes CASSPTRGSGELFF.

The V gene is TRBV11-2, the J gene TRBJ1-5, with a weak D call TRBD1 (5 bases). This CDR3 contains 13 residues. Germline CDR1 reads SGHAT; CDR2 reads FQNNGV. Trimming stripped 1 base from V and 5 bases from J, with 6 bases between. CDR3 in amino acids: CASSLVQDQPQHF. The DNA for the CDR3 is TGTGCCAGCAGCTTAGTACAGGATCAGCCCCAGCATTTT. Combining the CDR3 with reference TRBV11-2 and TRBJ1-5 gives the whole variable domain EAGVAQSPRYKIIEKRQSVAFWCNPISGHATLYWYQQILGQGPKLLIQFQNNGVVDDSQLPKDRFSAERLKGVDSTLKIQPAKLEDSAVYLCASSLVQDQPQHFGDGTRLSIL.

The chain uses TRBV27 and TRBJ2-5; D is unresolved. Germline V gene data show CDR1 as MNHEY and CDR2 as SMNVEV (reference sequence). This CDR3 is built from 13 residues. The V gene lost 6 bases and the J gene lost 0 bases, with 8 bases spanning the gap. CDR3: CASRPSDQETQYF. DNA for the CDR3: TGTGCCAGCAGGCCCAGTGACCAAGAGACCCAGTACTTC.

The rearrangement uses TRBV5-3 and TRBJ2-7; 10 bases map to TRBD1. TRBV5-3 is reported as an ORF; its role is uncertain. The CDR3 length is 16 residues. Trimming cost V 3 bases and J 4 bases; bases outside gene matches: 10. The chain's CDR3 is CARSSTPPGQGYEQYF. CDR3 DNA sequence: TGTGCCAGAAGCTCGACCCCCCCGGGACAGGGGTACGAGCAGTACTTC.

The chain has TRBV19 and TRBJ2-1; D remains ambiguous. In germline, CDR1 is LNHDA, CDR2 SQIVND (reference sequence). CDR3 length: 18 amino acids. The V gene lost 3 bases and the J gene lost 0 bases, with 18 bases spanning the gap. CDR3 amino acids: CASSIRFPARGSYNEQFF. The CDR3 DNA is TGTGCCAGTAGTATCCGCTTCCCGGCCCGCGGCTCCTACAATGAGCAGTTCTTC.